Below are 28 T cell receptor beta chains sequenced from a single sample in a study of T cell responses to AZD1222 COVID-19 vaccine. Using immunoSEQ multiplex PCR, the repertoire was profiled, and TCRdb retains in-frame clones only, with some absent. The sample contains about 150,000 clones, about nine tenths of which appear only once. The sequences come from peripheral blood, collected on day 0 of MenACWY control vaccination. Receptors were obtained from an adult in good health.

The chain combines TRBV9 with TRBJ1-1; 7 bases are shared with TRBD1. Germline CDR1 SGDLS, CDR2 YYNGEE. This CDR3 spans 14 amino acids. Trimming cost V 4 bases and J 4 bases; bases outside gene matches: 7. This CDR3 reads CASSPGDSTTEAFF. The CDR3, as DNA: TGTGCCAGCAGCCCGGGGGACAGTACCACTGAAGCTTTCTTT. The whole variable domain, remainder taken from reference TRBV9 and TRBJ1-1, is DSGVTQTPKHLITATGQRVTLRCSPRSGDLSVYWYQQSLDQGLQFLIQYYNGEERAKGNILERFSAQQFPDLHSELNLSSLELGDSALYFCASSPGDSTTEAFFGQGTRLTVV.

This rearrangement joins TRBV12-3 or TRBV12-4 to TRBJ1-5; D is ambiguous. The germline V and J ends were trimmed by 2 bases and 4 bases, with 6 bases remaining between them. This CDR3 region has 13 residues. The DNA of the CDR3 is TGTGCCAGCAGTTTACCAGGAAATCAGCCCCAGCATTTT. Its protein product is CASSLPGNQPQHF.

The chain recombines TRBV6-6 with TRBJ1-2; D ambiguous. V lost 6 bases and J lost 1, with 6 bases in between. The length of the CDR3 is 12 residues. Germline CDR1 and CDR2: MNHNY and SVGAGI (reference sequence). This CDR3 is CASRRNNYGYTF. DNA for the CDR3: TGTGCCAGCAGGCGGAATAACTATGGCTACACCTTC.

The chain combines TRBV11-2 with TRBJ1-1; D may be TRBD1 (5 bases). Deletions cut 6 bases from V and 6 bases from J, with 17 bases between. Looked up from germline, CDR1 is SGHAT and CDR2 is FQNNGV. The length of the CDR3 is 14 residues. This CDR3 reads CASRYGGRAAEAFF. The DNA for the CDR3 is TGTGCCAGCAGGTACGGCGGCAGGGCTGCTGAAGCTTTCTTT.

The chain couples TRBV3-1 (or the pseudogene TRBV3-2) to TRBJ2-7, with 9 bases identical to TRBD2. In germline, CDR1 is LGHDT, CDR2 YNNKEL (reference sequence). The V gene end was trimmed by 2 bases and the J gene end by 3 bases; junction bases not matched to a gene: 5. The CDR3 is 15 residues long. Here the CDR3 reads CASSQLGTSLYEQYF. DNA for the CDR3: TGTGCCAGCAGCCAACTGGGGACTAGCCTCTACGAGCAGTACTTC.

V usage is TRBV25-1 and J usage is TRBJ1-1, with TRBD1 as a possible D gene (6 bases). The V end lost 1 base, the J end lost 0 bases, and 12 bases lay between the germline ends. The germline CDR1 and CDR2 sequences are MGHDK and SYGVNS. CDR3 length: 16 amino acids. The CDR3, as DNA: TGTGCCAGCAGTGAATGGGGCAGGGGATTGAACACTGAAGCTTTCTTT. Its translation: CASSEWGRGLNTEAFF.

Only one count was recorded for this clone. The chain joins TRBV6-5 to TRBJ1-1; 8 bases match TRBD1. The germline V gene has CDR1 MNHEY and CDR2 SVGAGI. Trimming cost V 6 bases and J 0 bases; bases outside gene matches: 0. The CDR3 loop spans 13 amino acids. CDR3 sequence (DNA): TGTGCCAGCAGGGACAGGGTGAACACTGAAGCTTTCTTT. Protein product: CASRDRVNTEAFF.

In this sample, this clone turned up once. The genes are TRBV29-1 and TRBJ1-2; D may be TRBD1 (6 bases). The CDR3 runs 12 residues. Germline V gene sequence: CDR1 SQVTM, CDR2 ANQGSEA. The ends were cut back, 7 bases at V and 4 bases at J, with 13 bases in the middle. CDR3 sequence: CSAGGTRYGYTF. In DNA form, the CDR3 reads TGCAGCGCGGGAGGGACACGCTATGGCTACACCTTC.

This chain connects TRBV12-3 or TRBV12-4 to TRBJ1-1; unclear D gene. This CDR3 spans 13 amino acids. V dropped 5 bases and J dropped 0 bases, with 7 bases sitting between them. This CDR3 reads CASSLKVNTEAFF. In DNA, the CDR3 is TGTGCCAGCAGTCTTAAGGTGAACACTGAAGCTTTCTTT.

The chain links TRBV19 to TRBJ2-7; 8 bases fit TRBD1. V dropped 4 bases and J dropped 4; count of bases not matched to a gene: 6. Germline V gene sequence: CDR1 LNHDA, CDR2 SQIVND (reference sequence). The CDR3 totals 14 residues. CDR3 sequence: CASSTGQGVYEQYF. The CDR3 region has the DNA TGTGCCAGTAGTACCGGACAGGGAGTTTACGAGCAGTACTTC.

The CDR3 region is CASSLGPSANTGELFF. The CDR3 nucleotides read TGTGCCAGCAGCTTAGGTCCATCCGCGAACACCGGGGAGCTGTTTTTT. V usage is TRBV11-2 and J usage is TRBJ2-2, with D unclear. The V end was cut by 1 base, the J end by 0 bases, with 9 bases between. This CDR3 region has 16 residues. Germline values: CDR1 SGHAT, CDR2 FQNNGV.

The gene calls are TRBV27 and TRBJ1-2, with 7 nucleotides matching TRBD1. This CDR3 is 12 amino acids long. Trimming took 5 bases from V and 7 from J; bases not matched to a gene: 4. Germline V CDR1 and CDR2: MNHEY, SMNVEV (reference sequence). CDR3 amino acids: CASSNRQGGYTF. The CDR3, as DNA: TGTGCCAGCAGTAATCGACAGGGTGGCTACACCTTC.

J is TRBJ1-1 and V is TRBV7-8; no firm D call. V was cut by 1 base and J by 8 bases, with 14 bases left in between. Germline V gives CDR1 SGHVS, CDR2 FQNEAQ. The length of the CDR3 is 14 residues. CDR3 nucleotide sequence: TGTGCCAGCAGCTTAGTTTCCGGGAACGGGGAAGCTTTCTTT. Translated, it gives CASSLVSGNGEAFF.

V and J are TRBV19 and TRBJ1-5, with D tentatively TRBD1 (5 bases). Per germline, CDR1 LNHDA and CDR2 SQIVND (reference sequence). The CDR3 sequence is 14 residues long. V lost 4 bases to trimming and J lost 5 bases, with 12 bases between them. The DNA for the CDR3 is TGTGCCAGTAGTAGCCGGACATACGATCAGCCCCAGCATTTT. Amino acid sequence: CASSSRTYDQPQHF.

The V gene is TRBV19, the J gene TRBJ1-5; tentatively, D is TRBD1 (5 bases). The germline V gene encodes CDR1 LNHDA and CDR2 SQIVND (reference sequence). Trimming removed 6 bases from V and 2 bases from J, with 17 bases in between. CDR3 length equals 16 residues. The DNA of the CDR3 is TGTGCCAGTAGCCGCGGGAGGGGATCGGGCAATCAGCCCCAGCATTTT. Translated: CASSRGRGSGNQPQHF.

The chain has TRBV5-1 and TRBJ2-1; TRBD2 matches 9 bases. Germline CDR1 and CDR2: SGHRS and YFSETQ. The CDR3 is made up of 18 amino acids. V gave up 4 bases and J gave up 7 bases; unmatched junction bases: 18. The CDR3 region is CASSQRTGGTSSGNEQFF. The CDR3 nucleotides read TGCGCCAGCAGCCAAAGGACCGGGGGGACTAGCTCGGGGAATGAGCAGTTCTTC.

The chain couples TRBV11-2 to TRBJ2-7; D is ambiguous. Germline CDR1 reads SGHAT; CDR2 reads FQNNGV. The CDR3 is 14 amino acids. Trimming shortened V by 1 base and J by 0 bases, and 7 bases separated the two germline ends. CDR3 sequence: CASSLADLSYEQYF. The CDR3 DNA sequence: TGTGCCAGCAGCTTAGCGGACCTCTCCTACGAGCAGTACTTC.

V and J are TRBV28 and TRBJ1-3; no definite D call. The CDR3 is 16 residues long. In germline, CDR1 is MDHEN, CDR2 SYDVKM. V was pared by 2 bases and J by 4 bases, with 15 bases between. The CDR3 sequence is CASSLPQQTSGNTIYF. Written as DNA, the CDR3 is TGTGCCAGCAGTTTACCACAACAGACGTCGGGAAACACCATATATTTT.

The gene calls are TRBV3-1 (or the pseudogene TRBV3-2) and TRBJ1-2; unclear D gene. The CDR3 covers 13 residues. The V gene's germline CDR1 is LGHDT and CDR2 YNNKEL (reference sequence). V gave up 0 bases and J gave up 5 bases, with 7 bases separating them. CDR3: CASSQEIMYGYTF. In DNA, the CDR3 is TGTGCCAGCAGCCAAGAAATAATGTATGGCTACACCTTC.

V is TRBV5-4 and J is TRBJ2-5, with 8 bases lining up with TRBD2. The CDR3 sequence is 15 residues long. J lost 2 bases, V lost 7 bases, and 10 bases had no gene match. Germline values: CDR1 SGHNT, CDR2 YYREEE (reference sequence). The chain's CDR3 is CASFDGGAGQETQYF. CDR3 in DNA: TGTGCCAGCTTCGACGGGGGGGCAGGGCAAGAGACCCAGTACTTC.

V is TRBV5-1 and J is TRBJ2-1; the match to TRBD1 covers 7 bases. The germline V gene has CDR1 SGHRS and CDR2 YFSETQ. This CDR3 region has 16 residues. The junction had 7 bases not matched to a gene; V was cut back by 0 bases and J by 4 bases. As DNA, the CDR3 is TGCGCCAGCAGCTTGGGCGTGGACAGGAGTTACAATGAGCAGTTCTTC. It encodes CASSLGVDRSYNEQFF.

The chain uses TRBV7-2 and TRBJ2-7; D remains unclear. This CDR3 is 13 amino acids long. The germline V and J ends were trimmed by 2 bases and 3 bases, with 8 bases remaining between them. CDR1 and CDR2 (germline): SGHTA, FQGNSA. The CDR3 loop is CASSLNFLYEQYF. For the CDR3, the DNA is TGTGCCAGCAGCTTAAACTTCCTCTACGAGCAGTACTTC.

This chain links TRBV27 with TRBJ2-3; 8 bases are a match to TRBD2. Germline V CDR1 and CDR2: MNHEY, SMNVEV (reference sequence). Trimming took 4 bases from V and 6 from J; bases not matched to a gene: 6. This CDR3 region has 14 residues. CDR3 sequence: CASSSGTRRDTQYF. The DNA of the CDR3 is TGTGCCAGCAGTTCCGGGACTAGGCGGGATACGCAGTATTTT.

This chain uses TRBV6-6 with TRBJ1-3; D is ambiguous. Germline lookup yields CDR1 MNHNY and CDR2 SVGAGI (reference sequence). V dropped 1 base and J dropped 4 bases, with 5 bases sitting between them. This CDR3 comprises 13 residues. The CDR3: CASSYFAGNTIYF. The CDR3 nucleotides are TGTGCCAGCAGTTACTTCGCAGGAAACACCATATATTTT.

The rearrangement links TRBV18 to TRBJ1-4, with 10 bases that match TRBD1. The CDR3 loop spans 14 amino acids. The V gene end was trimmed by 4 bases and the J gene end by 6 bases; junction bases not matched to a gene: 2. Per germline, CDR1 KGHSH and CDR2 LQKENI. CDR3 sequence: CASSQGTGDEKLFF. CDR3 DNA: TGTGCCAGCTCACAAGGGACAGGGGATGAAAAACTGTTTTTT.

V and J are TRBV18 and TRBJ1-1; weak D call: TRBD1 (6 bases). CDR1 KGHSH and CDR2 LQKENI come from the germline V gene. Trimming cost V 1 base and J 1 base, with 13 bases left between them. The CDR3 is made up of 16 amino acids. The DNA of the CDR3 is TGTGCCAGCTCACCACGGGGGGGCGGCGGGAACACTGAAGCTTTCTTT. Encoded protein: CASSPRGGGGNTEAFF.

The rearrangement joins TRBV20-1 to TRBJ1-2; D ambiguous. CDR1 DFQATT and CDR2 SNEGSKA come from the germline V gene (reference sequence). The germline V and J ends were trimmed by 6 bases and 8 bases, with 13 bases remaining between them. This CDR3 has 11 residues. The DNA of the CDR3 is TGCAGTGCGCACCATTCGTTGGGCTACACCTTC. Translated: CSAHHSLGYTF.

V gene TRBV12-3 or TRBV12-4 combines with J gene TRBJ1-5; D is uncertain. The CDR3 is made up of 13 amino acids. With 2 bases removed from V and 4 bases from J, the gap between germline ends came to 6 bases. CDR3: CASSLLVNQPQHF. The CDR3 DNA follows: TGTGCCAGCAGTTTATTGGTGAATCAGCCCCAGCATTTT.